Described below is a single TCR beta chain sequence and its context. The sample comes from a study of T cell changes during pregnancy in multiple sclerosis. Assay: immunoSEQ multiplex PCR; the TCRdb copy retains only in-frame clones and omits some. This table holds around 110,000 clones, 91% found once. Trimming pared 1 base from V and 2 bases from J, leaving 15 bases between. From germline, CDR1 is SGHRS and CDR2 YFSETQ. The CDR3 is 16 amino acids. This receptor was taken from a female donor with multiple sclerosis, enrolled in a pregnancy study. The sequenced sample was peripheral blood, obtained before pregnancy. The chain links TRBV5-1 to TRBJ1-2; D is possibly TRBD1 (5 bases). The CDR3 sequence is CASSLCPLGGNYGYTF. CDR3 bases: TGCGCCAGCAGCTTGTGTCCTCTCGGGGGAAACTATGGCTACACCTTC.